This TCR beta chain emerged from a study of OX40 agonist ivuxolimab in advanced cancers. CDR1 and CDR2 (germline): SGHNT, YENEEA. V gave up 5 bases and J gave up 4 bases; unmatched junction bases: 13. This CDR3 spans 18 amino acids. Data came from immunoSEQ multiplex PCR; TCRdb stores just in-frame clones and leaves some out. The data show about 59,000 clones, 90% to 95% seen once. Study-level findings and limits: Compared with others, partial responders at 0.1-3.0 mg/kg displayed clonal expansion among the lowest. Both blood CD4+ and CD8+ T cells showed clonal growth by week 6 at 0.1 to 3.0 mg/kg.

This clone was picked up one time. Its antigen remains unknown. Source: CD4+ or CD8+ T cells sorted from blood, taken in a trial of the OX40 agonist ivuxolimab. This sequence originates from an adult with an advanced solid tumor such as melanoma, head and neck, liver or kidney cancer. The chain joins TRBV11-3 to TRBJ2-1; 11 positions match TRBD2. CDR3 sequence: CASSLQGPSGRSYNEQFF. CDR3 DNA: TGTGCCAGCAGCCTCCAGGGGCCTAGCGGGAGGTCTTACAATGAGCAGTTCTTC.